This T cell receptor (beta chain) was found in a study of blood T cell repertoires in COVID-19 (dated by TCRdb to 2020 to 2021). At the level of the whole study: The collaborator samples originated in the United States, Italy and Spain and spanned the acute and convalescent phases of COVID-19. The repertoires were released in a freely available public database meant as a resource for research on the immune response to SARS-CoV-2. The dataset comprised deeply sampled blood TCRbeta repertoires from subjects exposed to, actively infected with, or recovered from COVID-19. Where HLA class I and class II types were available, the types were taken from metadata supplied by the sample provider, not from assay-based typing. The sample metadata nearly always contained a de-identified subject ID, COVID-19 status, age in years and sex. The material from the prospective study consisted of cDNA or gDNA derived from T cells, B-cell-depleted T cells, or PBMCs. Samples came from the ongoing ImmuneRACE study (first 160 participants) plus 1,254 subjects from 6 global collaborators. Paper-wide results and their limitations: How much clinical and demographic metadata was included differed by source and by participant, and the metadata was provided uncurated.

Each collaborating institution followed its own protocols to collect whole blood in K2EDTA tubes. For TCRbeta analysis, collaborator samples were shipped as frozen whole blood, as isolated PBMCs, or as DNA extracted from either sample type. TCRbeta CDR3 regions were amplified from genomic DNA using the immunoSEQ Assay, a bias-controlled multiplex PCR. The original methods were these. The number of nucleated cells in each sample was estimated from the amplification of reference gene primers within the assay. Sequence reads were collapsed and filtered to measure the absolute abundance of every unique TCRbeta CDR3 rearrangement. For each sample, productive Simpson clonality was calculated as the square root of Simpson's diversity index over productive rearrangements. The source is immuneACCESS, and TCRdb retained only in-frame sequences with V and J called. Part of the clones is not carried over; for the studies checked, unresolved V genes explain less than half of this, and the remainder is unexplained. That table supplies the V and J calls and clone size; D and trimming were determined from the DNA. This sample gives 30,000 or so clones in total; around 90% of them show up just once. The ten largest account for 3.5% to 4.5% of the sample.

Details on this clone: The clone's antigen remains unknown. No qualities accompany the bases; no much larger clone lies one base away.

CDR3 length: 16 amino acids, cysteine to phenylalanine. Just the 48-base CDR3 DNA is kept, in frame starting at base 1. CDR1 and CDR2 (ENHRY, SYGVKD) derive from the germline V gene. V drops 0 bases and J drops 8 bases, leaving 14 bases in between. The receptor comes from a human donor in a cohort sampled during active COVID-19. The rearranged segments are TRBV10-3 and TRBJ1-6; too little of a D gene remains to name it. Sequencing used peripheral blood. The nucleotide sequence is TGTGCCATCAGTGAGTCAGAGAACTATTGGGATTCACCCCTCCACTTT. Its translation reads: CAISESENYWDSPLHF.